The 21 T cell receptor beta chains presented below share a single source sample, sequenced in a study of identical twins. TCRdb passed the 5' RACE reads through MiXCR, listing each CDR3 protein once. The repertoire holds 1.5 million or so distinct CDR3 sequences, with less than 40% as singletons. Sample: cord blood. These receptors were taken from a newborn girl in good health.

The rearrangement uses TRBV20-1 and TRBJ1-1; D ambiguous. This CDR3 has 10 amino acids. CDR1 is DFQATT, CDR2 SNEGSKA, per germline (reference sequence). V was pared by 6 bases and J by 10 bases, with 12 bases between. CDR3 region: CSAPVTGAFF. The CDR3, as DNA: TGCAGTGCCCCGGTGACGGGAGCTTTCTTT.

This clonotype was seen only a few times. The rearrangement links TRBV12-3 or TRBV12-4 to TRBJ2-3, with 10 bases lining up with TRBD2. The V gene end was trimmed by 2 bases and the J gene end by 4 bases; junction bases not matched to a gene: 15. The CDR3 is 19 amino acids. The CDR3 reads CASSLLAGPGLAMADTQYF. DNA for the CDR3: TGTGCCAGCAGTTTACTGGCGGGACCGGGACTAGCGATGGCAGATACGCAGTATTTT.

The chain employs TRBV30 and TRBJ2-7; maybe TRBD2 (6 bases). Trimming stripped 3 bases from V and 4 bases from J, with 10 bases between. Germline CDR1 is GTSNPN and CDR2 is SVGIG (reference sequence). The CDR3 contains 12 residues. The DNA of the CDR3 is TGTGCCTGGAGCGGCAGCGGGTACGAGCAGTACTTC. This gives the protein CAWSGSGYEQYF.

J is TRBJ1-1 and V is TRBV28, with TRBD1 as a possible D gene (5 bases). In germline, CDR1 is MDHEN, CDR2 SYDVKM. V lost 3 bases and J 1 base, leaving 15 bases between the germline ends. CDR3 length: 16 residues. CDR3 residues: CASSLKGIHSNTEAFF. CDR3 bases: TGTGCCAGCAGTTTGAAGGGGATACATTCGAACACTGAAGCTTTCTTT.

The J gene is TRBJ2-3, the V gene TRBV7-7; D gene uncertain. Germline lookup yields CDR1 SSHAT and CDR2 FNYEAQ (reference sequence). This CDR3 is built from 15 residues. Trimming removed 0 bases at V and 0 bases at J, with 7 bases between. CDR3 region: CASSLAVGSTDTQYF. The CDR3 bases are TGTGCCAGCAGCTTAGCTGTAGGGAGCACAGATACGCAGTATTTT.

This clonotype was counted a few times. The rearrangement uses TRBV12-3 or TRBV12-4 and TRBJ2-5; D is ambiguous. The CDR3 spans 16 residues. V gave up 3 bases and J gave up 2 bases, with 16 bases separating them. CDR3 protein: CASSFYSSVGQETQYF. The CDR3 DNA reads as TGTGCCAGCAGTTTTTACTCAAGCGTAGGGCAAGAGACCCAGTACTTC.

The chain combines TRBV9 with TRBJ2-3; possible D gene TRBD2, 6 bases. V was cut by 3 bases and J by 0 bases, with 11 bases left in between. The CDR3 is made up of 15 amino acids. Germline V CDR1 and CDR2: SGDLS, YYNGEE. The CDR3 loop reads CASSAQGTSTDTQYF. As DNA, the CDR3 is TGTGCCAGCAGCGCACAAGGGACTAGCACAGATACGCAGTATTTT.

There are a few counts of this clonotype. The rearrangement uses TRBV5-1 and TRBJ2-1; 12 positions match TRBD2. With V trimmed by 9 bases and J by 9 bases, 10 bases remained unmatched. The CDR3 covers 14 residues. CDR1 and CDR2 from the germline V gene are SGHRS and YFSETQ. The CDR3 DNA is TGCGCCACCTCTAGCGGGGGGGCCTATATTGAGCAGTTCTTC. This sequence encodes CATSSGGAYIEQFF. The complete variable domain, with remaining parts taken from reference TRBV5-1 and TRBJ2-1, reads KAGVTQTPRYLIKTRGQQVTLSCSPISGHRSVSWYQQTPGQGLQFLFEYFSETQRNKGNFPGRFSGRQFSNSRSEMNVSTLELGDSALYLCATSSGGAYIEQFFGPGTRLTVL.

This clonotype was observed many times. This chain connects TRBV20-1 to TRBJ2-7; 8 bases match TRBD2. V lost 2 bases, J lost 0 bases, and 6 bases stayed unmatched. CDR1 is DFQATT and CDR2 is SNEGSKA in the germline V gene (reference sequence). The CDR3 is 15 residues long. This CDR3 reads CSARPGRGSSYEQYF. CDR3 nucleotides: TGCAGTGCTAGACCCGGGAGGGGTAGCTCCTACGAGCAGTACTTC.

The chain uses TRBV27 and TRBJ2-5; 13 bases line up with TRBD2. Per the germline V gene, CDR1 is MNHEY and CDR2 is SMNVEV (reference sequence). The CDR3 extends over 17 amino acids. The J segment lost 11 bases and the V segment lost 7 bases, leaving 19 bases of the junction unmatched. The CDR3 DNA reads as TGTGCCAGCAAGAGACTAGCGGGGGGCCACTCCTACAATGAGCAGTACTTC. Translation gives CASKRLAGGHSYNEQYF.

This clonotype was counted between two and nine times. The chain has TRBV12-3 or TRBV12-4 and TRBJ1-5, with TRBD1 as a possible D gene (5 bases). The CDR3 loop spans 12 amino acids. Trimming cost V 6 bases and J 9 bases, with 12 bases left between them. The CDR3 nucleotides are TGTGCCAGCAGCCTGGGACTCTTGCCCCAGCATTTT. Protein: CASSLGLLPQHF.

The rearrangement uses TRBV4-2 and TRBJ1-2, with D perhaps TRBD1 (5 bases). Trimming took 0 bases from V and 4 from J, leaving 15 bases between them. This CDR3 comprises 16 residues. The germline V gene encodes CDR1 LGHNA and CDR2 YNFKEQ. The chain's CDR3 is CASSQDLTGGAYGYTF. The CDR3 DNA reads as TGTGCCAGCAGCCAAGATCTAACAGGAGGGGCCTATGGCTACACCTTC.

The chain joins TRBV4-2 to TRBJ2-5; D not certain. V lost 0 bases to trimming and J lost 2 bases, with 4 bases between them. CDR3 length: 13 residues. Germline CDR1 reads LGHNA; CDR2 reads YNFKEQ. The CDR3 sequence is CASSQELQETQYF. The CDR3 coding sequence is TGTGCCAGCAGCCAAGAGTTGCAAGAGACCCAGTACTTC.

This clonotype showed up just a few times. This sequence joins TRBV7-9 and TRBJ1-2, with 8 nucleotides matching TRBD1. CDR1 is SEHNR and CDR2 is FQNEAQ in the germline V gene (reference sequence). V lost 5 bases and J lost 6; bases outside the gene matches: 8. CDR3 length equals 14 residues. CDR3 nucleotide sequence: TGTGCCAGCAGCCTCCGACAGGGGTTGAATGGCTACACCTTC. Protein sequence: CASSLRQGLNGYTF.

The table lists this clonotype with a few counts. This sequence joins TRBV3-1 and TRBJ2-7; D gene ambiguous. Per the germline V gene, CDR1 is LGHDT and CDR2 is YNNKEL (reference sequence). V was pared by 3 bases and J by 6 bases, with 12 bases between. This CDR3 is built from 13 residues. CDR3 coding DNA: TGTGCCAGCAGCCAGGTCCCCTTCTCCGAGCAGTACTTC. Protein sequence: CASSQVPFSEQYF.

A note on this clonotype: A much larger clone is a single base away; this may be a read error. This chain uses TRBV6-1 with TRBJ1-4; weak D call: TRBD1 (5 bases). This CDR3 contains 13 residues. Per germline, CDR1 MNHNS and CDR2 SASEGT. This chain's CDR3 is CASRRDGNEKLVF. The DNA of the CDR3 is TGTGCCAGCAGGAGGGACGGGAATGAAAAACTGGTTTTT.

This clonotype appeared a few times. This sequence joins TRBV20-1 and TRBJ2-1; D call uncertain. From germline, CDR1 is DFQATT and CDR2 SNEGSKA (reference sequence). CDR3 length: 15 residues. V was cut by 5 bases and J by 5 bases, with 19 bases left in between. This chain's CDR3 is CSAPHRASHDNEQFF. CDR3 nucleotide sequence: TGCAGTGCTCCCCACCGGGCTTCCCACGACAATGAGCAGTTCTTC.

Concerning this clonotype itself: Germline is not matched at one junction end, which may reflect a read error. The gene calls are TRBV7-2 and TRBJ2-1; 11 positions agree with TRBD2. Germline CDR1 and CDR2: SGHTA and FQGNSA. The CDR3 sequence is 15 residues long. DNA of the CDR3: TGTGCCTGCAGCCCGGGACTAGCGGAGGGGAATGAGCAGTTCTTC. Amino acids: CACSPGLAEGNEQFF.

The V gene is TRBV12-3 or TRBV12-4, the J gene TRBJ1-4; TRBD1 is a possible D gene (5 bases). CDR3 length: 14 amino acids. The V and J ends lost 6 bases and 8 bases respectively, with 16 bases between them. The CDR3 loop reads CASRLWGRDEKLFF. The DNA for the CDR3 is TGTGCCAGCAGGCTCTGGGGCAGGGACGAAAAACTGTTTTTT.

V usage is TRBV4-1 and J usage is TRBJ2-4, with a possible D match to TRBD2 (6 bases). Between the trimmed V and J ends, which lost 3 bases and 0 bases, there was a span of 12 bases. This CDR3 is 16 amino acids long. Germline lookup yields CDR1 MGHRA and CDR2 YSYEKL. The CDR3 spells CASSHPAGLAKNIQYF. DNA for the CDR3: TGCGCCAGCAGCCACCCCGCGGGGTTAGCCAAAAACATTCAGTACTTC.

The chain links TRBV21-1 to TRBJ1-1; the tabulated D call, TRBD1, remains unverified against the DNA. TRBV21-1 is a pseudogene segment. This CDR3 region has 18 residues. The CDR3 is CASSKVGQARGLNTEAFF. In DNA, the CDR3 is TGTGCCAGCAGCAAAGTCGGCCAAGCCCGGGGGTTGAACACTGAAGCTTTCTTT.